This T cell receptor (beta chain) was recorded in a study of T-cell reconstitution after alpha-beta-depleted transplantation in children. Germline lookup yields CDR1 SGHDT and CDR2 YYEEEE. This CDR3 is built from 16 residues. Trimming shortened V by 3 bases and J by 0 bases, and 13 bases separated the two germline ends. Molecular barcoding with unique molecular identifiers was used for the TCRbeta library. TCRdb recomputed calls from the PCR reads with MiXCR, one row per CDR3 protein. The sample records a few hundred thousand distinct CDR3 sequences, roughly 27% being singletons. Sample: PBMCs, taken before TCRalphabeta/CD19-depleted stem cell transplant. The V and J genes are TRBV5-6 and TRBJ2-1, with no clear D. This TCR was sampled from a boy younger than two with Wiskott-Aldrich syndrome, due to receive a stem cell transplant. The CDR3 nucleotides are TGTGCCAGCAGCTACACGCCGAGGAGCTCCTACAATGAGCAGTTCTTC. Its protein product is CASSYTPRSSYNEQFF.